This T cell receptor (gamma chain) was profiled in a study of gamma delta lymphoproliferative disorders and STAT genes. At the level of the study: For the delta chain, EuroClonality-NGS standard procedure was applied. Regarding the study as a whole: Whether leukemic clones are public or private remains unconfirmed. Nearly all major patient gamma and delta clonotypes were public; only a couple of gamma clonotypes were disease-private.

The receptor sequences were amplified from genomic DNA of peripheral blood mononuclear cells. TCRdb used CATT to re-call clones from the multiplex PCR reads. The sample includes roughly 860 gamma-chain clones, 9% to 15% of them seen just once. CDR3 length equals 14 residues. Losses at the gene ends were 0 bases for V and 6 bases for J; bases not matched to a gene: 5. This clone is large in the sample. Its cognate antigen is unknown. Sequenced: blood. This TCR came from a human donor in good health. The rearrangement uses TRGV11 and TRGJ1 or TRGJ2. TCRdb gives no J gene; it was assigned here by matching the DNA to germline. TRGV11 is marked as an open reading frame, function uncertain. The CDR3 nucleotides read TGTGCCTGCTGGATTAGGCACTTAGGTTATAAGAAACTCTTT. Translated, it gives CACWIRHLGYKKLF.